The 27 T cell receptor beta chains given below trace back to one sample, sequenced in a study of blood T cell repertoires in COVID-19. Only in-frame clones appear in the TCRdb table, and some are missing; sequencing was by immunoSEQ multiplex PCR. The sample records roughly 68,000 clones, roughly 89% being singletons. The sequenced sample was peripheral blood. The receptors here all came from a woman in her fifties or sixties with active COVID-19.

The chain combines TRBV4-1 with TRBJ1-1; 12 positions agree with TRBD1. Per germline, CDR1 MGHRA and CDR2 YSYEKL. This CDR3 comprises 17 residues. The J segment lost 5 bases and the V segment lost 1 base, leaving 8 bases of the junction unmatched. CDR3 coding DNA: TGCGCCAGCAGCCAAGTCGCGGGACAGGGGGCATTGACTGAAGCTTTCTTT. Protein sequence: CASSQVAGQGALTEAFF.

The CDR3: CASSVRAYEQYF. The CDR3 nucleotides are TGTGCCAGCAGTGTCAGGGCCTACGAGCAGTACTTC. This chain links TRBV2 with TRBJ2-7; D is possibly TRBD1 (5 bases). V lost 4 bases to trimming and J lost 2 bases, with 6 bases between them. Looked up from germline, CDR1 is SNHLY and CDR2 is FYNNEI. This CDR3 region has 12 residues.

The CDR3 protein is CASRRQGWDTEAFF. The CDR3 DNA reads TGTGCCAGCAGACGACAGGGATGGGACACTGAAGCTTTCTTT. J is TRBJ1-1 and V is TRBV6-4; 7 nucleotides align to TRBD1. This CDR3 has 14 amino acids. Germline loops: CDR1 MRHNA, CDR2 SNTAGT. With V trimmed by 6 bases and J by 3 bases, 7 bases remained unmatched.

The genes are TRBV28 and TRBJ1-4, with 10 bases identical to TRBD1. V lost 3 bases and J lost 8; bases outside the gene matches: 3. This CDR3 contains 14 residues. Germline V lookup: CDR1 MDHEN, CDR2 SYDVKM. CDR3 protein: CASSFWTGGEKLFF. CDR3 DNA: TGTGCCAGCAGTTTTTGGACAGGGGGGGAAAAACTGTTTTTT. Filled out from reference TRBV28 and TRBJ1-4, the complete variable domain reads DVKVTQSSRYLVKRTGEKVFLECVQDMDHENMFWYRQDPGLGLRLIYFSYDVKMKEKGDIPEGYSVSREKKERFSLILESASTNQTSMYLCASSFWTGGEKLFFGSGTQLSVL.

This clone was seen a single time. The chain employs TRBV5-1 and TRBJ1-3; 8 positions agree with TRBD1. This CDR3 has 15 amino acids. J was trimmed by 5 bases and V by 2 bases; bases with no gene match: 6. Germline-derived CDR1 and CDR2 are SGHRS and YFSETQ. CDR3 amino acids: CASSLTGGARNTIYF. In DNA, the CDR3 is TGCGCCAGCAGCTTAACAGGGGGGGCGCGAAACACCATATATTTT.

This clone has just one count. The rearrangement joins TRBV3-1 (or the pseudogene TRBV3-2) to TRBJ2-5; TRBD1 agrees at 8 bases. Germline-derived CDR1 and CDR2 are LGHDT and YNNKEL (reference sequence). With V trimmed by 1 base and J by 3 bases, 10 bases remained unmatched. The CDR3 consists of 17 residues. As DNA, the CDR3 is TGTGCCAGCAGCCAAGGGGTTTCCGGGACAGGAGAAGAGACCCAGTACTTC. This gives the protein CASSQGVSGTGEETQYF.

The genes are TRBV3-1 (or the pseudogene TRBV3-2) and TRBJ1-3; 7 nucleotides agree with TRBD1. V lost 3 bases and J lost 0; bases outside the gene matches: 2. The germline V gene encodes CDR1 LGHDT and CDR2 YNNKEL (reference sequence). The length of the CDR3 is 15 residues. CDR3 region: CASSQAGGSGNTIYF. CDR3 nucleotides: TGTGCCAGCAGCCAGGCAGGGGGCTCTGGAAACACCATATATTTT.

The chain employs TRBV11-2 and TRBJ2-2, with 7 bases matching TRBD1. V shed 5 bases and J 4 bases; nucleotides not matched to a gene: 7. The germline V gene encodes CDR1 SGHAT and CDR2 FQNNGV. The CDR3 length is 15 residues. The CDR3 loop is CASSTYRGRTGELFF. CDR3 DNA sequence: TGTGCCAGCAGCACCTACAGGGGCCGCACCGGGGAGCTGTTTTTT.

J is TRBJ2-1 and V is TRBV7-9; D remains unclear. The germline V gene has CDR1 SEHNR and CDR2 FQNEAQ (reference sequence). The CDR3 sequence is 13 residues long. V was cut by 1 base and J by 10 bases, with 11 bases left in between. The CDR3 loop reads CASSLEPVGEQFF. The CDR3 region has the DNA TGTGCCAGCAGCTTAGAACCGGTCGGGGAGCAGTTCTTC.

The chain employs TRBV9 and TRBJ2-2; D may be TRBD2 (5 bases). The CDR3 covers 15 residues. The germline CDR1 and CDR2 sequences are SGDLS and YYNGEE. V was clipped by 3 bases and J by 6 bases, with 15 bases between them. The CDR3 region is CASSEAVLRAGELFF. Written as DNA, the CDR3 is TGTGCCAGCAGCGAGGCGGTATTGCGGGCCGGGGAGCTGTTTTTT.

V gene TRBV6-5 combines with J gene TRBJ1-5; perhaps TRBD1 as D (6 bases). This CDR3 contains 14 residues. The V end lost 6 bases, the J end lost 7 bases, and 16 bases lay between the germline ends. Germline V lookup: CDR1 MNHEY, CDR2 SVGAGI. DNA of the CDR3: TGTGCCAGCAGCCCAAGGGGGGGCGAGCAGCCCCAGCATTTT. Its protein product is CASSPRGGEQPQHF.

J is TRBJ1-2 and V is TRBV6-5; possibly TRBD1 for D (5 bases). In germline, CDR1 is MNHEY, CDR2 SVGAGI. The CDR3 consists of 12 residues. V was trimmed by 0 bases and J by 8 bases, leaving 7 bases between them. In nucleotides, the CDR3 is TGTGCCAGCAGTTACTCGCCAGGGGGCTACACCTTC. Its protein product is CASSYSPGGYTF.

This rearrangement joins TRBV5-1 to TRBJ2-3, with D perhaps TRBD2 (5 bases). V dropped 5 bases and J dropped 5 bases, with 18 bases sitting between them. This CDR3 has 15 residues. Germline CDR1 reads SGHRS; CDR2 reads YFSETQ. This chain's CDR3 is CASSEARRMGDTQYF. CDR3 sequence (DNA): TGCGCCAGCAGTGAGGCCCGGAGGATGGGAGATACGCAGTATTTT.

The CDR3 DNA reads TGCGCCAGCAAGGAGGGACCTTCGATCTACGAGCAGTACTTC. Translated: CASKEGPSIYEQYF. The V call is TRBV5-1, the J call TRBJ2-7; D possibly corresponds to TRBD2 (6 bases). The V gene's germline CDR1 is SGHRS and CDR2 YFSETQ. Trimming took 6 bases from V and 3 from J, leaving 16 bases between them. This CDR3 spans 14 amino acids.

The chain couples TRBV23-1 to TRBJ2-3, with TRBD2 as a possible D gene (5 bases). TRBV23-1 is given ORF status, its function remaining uncertain. The CDR3 has 16 residues. The ends were cut back, 0 bases at V and 1 base at J, with 11 bases in the middle. CDR3 bases: TGCGCCAGCAGTCAATCGTTGGGAGTACGCACAGATACGCAGTATTTT. It encodes CASSQSLGVRTDTQYF.

V is TRBV7-9 and J is TRBJ2-7; 11 nucleotides align to TRBD1. CDR1 is SEHNR, CDR2 FQNEAQ, per germline (reference sequence). The CDR3 loop spans 14 amino acids. V lost 4 bases to trimming and J lost 5 bases; unmatched junction nucleotides: 4. The CDR3 sequence is CASSSDRGLNEQYF. In DNA form, the CDR3 reads TGTGCCAGCAGCTCGGACAGGGGGCTAAACGAGCAGTACTTC.

The chain uses TRBV29-1 and TRBJ1-2, with D tentatively TRBD1 (6 bases). This CDR3 spans 13 amino acids. V was pared by 3 bases and J by 6 bases, with 14 bases between. Germline V gene sequence: CDR1 SQVTM, CDR2 ANQGSEA. The CDR3 DNA reads as TGCAGCGTTGAGACGTTGGGGGCCCATGGCTACACCTTC. Protein: CSVETLGAHGYTF. The complete variable domain, with remaining parts taken from reference TRBV29-1 and TRBJ1-2, reads SAVISQKPSRDICQRGTSLTIQCQVDSQVTMMFWYRQQPGQSLTLIATANQGSEATYESGFVIDKFPISRPNLTFSTLTVSNMSPEDSSIYLCSVETLGAHGYTFGSGTRLTVV.

This chain links TRBV7-8 with TRBJ2-5; 8 nucleotides match TRBD2. The germline V gene has CDR1 SGHVS and CDR2 FQNEAQ. V lost 2 bases to trimming and J lost 5 bases; unmatched junction nucleotides: 10. CDR3 size: 16 residues. The CDR3 region has the DNA TGTGCCAGCAGCTTAATGGCGGGAGGCTCGGTGGAGACCCAGTACTTC. Translated, it gives CASSLMAGGSVETQYF.

The chain uses TRBV30 and TRBJ2-3, with 9 bases that match TRBD1. J was trimmed by 4 bases and V by 4 bases; bases with no gene match: 6. The germline V gene encodes CDR1 GTSNPN and CDR2 SVGIG (reference sequence). This CDR3 has 14 amino acids. The CDR3 here is CAWTPGQGSDTQYF. CDR3 DNA sequence: TGTGCCTGGACCCCGGGACAGGGATCAGATACGCAGTATTTT.

The rearrangement joins TRBV19 to TRBJ2-1, with 7 positions matching TRBD2. Germline loops: CDR1 LNHDA, CDR2 SQIVND (reference sequence). J was trimmed by 0 bases and V by 4 bases; bases with no gene match: 15. The CDR3 is 19 residues long. In DNA form, the CDR3 reads TGTGCCAGTAGTACAAATGGGGCTAGCGGATTATCCTCCTACAATGAGCAGTTCTTC. It specifies CASSTNGASGLSSYNEQFF.

As regards this clone: Just one base apart from a much larger clone, this may be a read error. V is TRBV27 and J is TRBJ1-2, with TRBD1 as a possible D gene (6 bases). The CDR3 extends over 13 amino acids. In germline, CDR1 is MNHEY, CDR2 SMNVEV (reference sequence). Trimming stripped 6 bases from V and 10 bases from J, with 18 bases between. CDR3 in DNA: TGTGCCAGCAGCCAAGACAGGTTTGCTGACTACACCTTC. Translating gives CASSQDRFADYTF.

This clone was observed a single time. The rearrangement joins TRBV10-1 to TRBJ2-5; TRBD1 is a possible D gene (6 bases). V was trimmed by 0 bases and J by 1 base, leaving 9 bases between them. Germline V gene data show CDR1 as WNHNN and CDR2 as SYGVQD (reference sequence). The CDR3 runs 15 residues. The CDR3 bases are TGCGCCAGCAGTGAGTCGGTGGGGGCCCAAGAGACCCAGTACTTC. Residues: CASSESVGAQETQYF.

This chain links TRBV15 with TRBJ2-5; D gene ambiguous. Germline V gene data show CDR1 as LNHNV and CDR2 as YYDKDF (reference sequence). The CDR3 totals 14 residues. V lost 4 bases and J 1 base, leaving 10 bases between the germline ends. The CDR3 nucleotides are TGTGCCACCAGCATCGATAGTGGCCAAGAGACCCAGTACTTC. Encoded protein: CATSIDSGQETQYF.

The J gene is TRBJ2-1, the V gene TRBV25-1; TRBD2 agrees at 11 bases. Losses at the gene ends were 8 bases for V and 5 bases for J; bases not matched to a gene: 11. The CDR3 runs to 16 residues. Looked up from germline, CDR1 is MGHDK and CDR2 is SYGVNS. CDR3 sequence reads: CASFPPGLAEDNEQFF. The CDR3 bases are TGTGCCAGCTTCCCTCCGGGACTAGCGGAGGACAATGAGCAGTTCTTC.

The rearrangement joins TRBV5-1 to TRBJ1-3; no reliable D call. V gave up 0 bases and J gave up 0 bases, with 10 bases separating them. Germline CDR1 is SGHRS and CDR2 is YFSETQ. The CDR3 spans 16 residues. The chain's CDR3 is CASSLAGPRSGNTIYF. The CDR3 DNA is TGCGCCAGCAGCTTGGCAGGTCCCCGCTCTGGAAACACCATATATTTT.

V is TRBV7-9 and J is TRBJ2-1; a weak D match, TRBD2 (7 bases). Between the trimmed V and J ends, which lost 1 base and 7 bases, there was a span of 17 bases. Germline CDR1 SEHNR, CDR2 FQNEAQ (reference sequence). This CDR3 contains 16 residues. CDR3 DNA sequence: TGTGCCAGCAGCTTAGTAGGGGGAGGGCCCAAAAATGAGCAGTTCTTC. It is translated as CASSLVGGGPKNEQFF.

V gene TRBV7-8 combines with J gene TRBJ1-2, with D possibly TRBD1 on 5 matching bases. Trimming removed 5 bases from V and 7 bases from J, with 17 bases in between. There are 14 residues in the CDR3. Germline V lookup: CDR1 SGHVS, CDR2 FQNEAQ. The DNA of the CDR3 is TGTGCCAGCAGCCCCCTGGGGGGGAGGGGTGGCTACACCTTC. It translates to CASSPLGGRGGYTF.